This is a list of T cell receptor beta chains from one sample in a study of blood T cell repertoires in COVID-19. Data came from immunoSEQ multiplex PCR; TCRdb stores just in-frame clones and leaves some out. The sample contains 150,000 or so clones, more than 75% of which appear only once. Sequenced material: peripheral blood. The receptors were sampled from a woman in her 70s with COVID-19, enrolled during active disease. Each CDR3 is given with its conserved first and last residue. A D gene is named only where the DNA matches it firmly. Clone size is stated in some rows and not others, as once, few, many or a class when expanded.

v_call	clone_size	cdr3_length	d_call	j_call	cdr3_nt	cdr3_aa
TRBV4-1	-	14	-	TRBJ2-5	TGCGCCAGCAGCCTGGACCAGCTGGGGGGGACCCAGTACTTC	CASSLDQLGGTQYF
TRBV12-3/TRBV12-4	once	13	-	TRBJ1-2	TGTGCCAGCAGTCGGGGGGGCGACTATGGCTACACCTTC	CASSRGGDYGYTF
TRBV5-4	-	13	TRBD1	TRBJ1-1	TGTGCCACCTCAAGACAGGGGGCAACTGAAGCTTTCTTT	CATSRQGATEAFF
TRBV19	-	10	-	TRBJ2-7	TGTGCCAGTAGCCTCTACGAGCAGTACTTC	CASSLYEQYF
TRBV11-2	-	16	-	TRBJ2-7	TGTGCCAGCAGCTACCCGGGACATTTTAAGGCCTACGAGCAGTACTTC	CASSYPGHFKAYEQYF
TRBV3-1/TRBV3-2	few	14	-	TRBJ1-1	TGTGCCAGCAGCCAAGAAGGGGCGGTCACTGAAGCTTTCTTT	CASSQEGAVTEAFF
TRBV18	-	15	TRBD1	TRBJ1-1	TGTGCCAGCTCACCCTCGACAGGGGTGAACACTGAAGCTTTCTTT	CASSPSTGVNTEAFF
TRBV12-3/TRBV12-4	-	13	-	TRBJ1-6	TGTGCCAGCAGAGGACAGATTAATTCACCCCTCCACTTT	CASRGQINSPLHF
TRBV4-2	-	15	-	TRBJ1-4	TGTGCCAGCAGCCAAGATCGTCCGGGTGGTGAAAAACTGTTTTTT	CASSQDRPGGEKLFF
TRBV29-1	-	11	-	TRBJ1-3	TGCAGCGCACGAGAGGAGAACACCATATATTTT	CSAREENTIYF
TRBV7-2	many	15	-	TRBJ1-3	TGTGCCAGCAGCTTACGACAGACCTCTGGAAACACCATATATTTT	CASSLRQTSGNTIYF
TRBV25-1	few	11	-	TRBJ1-3	TGTGCCAGCGCGGCGGGGGACACCATATATTTT	CASAAGDTIYF
TRBV5-8	once	15	-	TRBJ1-5	TGTGCCAGCAGCGACGGAGTGGATAGCAATCAGCCCCAGCATTTT	CASSDGVDSNQPQHF
TRBV19	few	13	-	TRBJ1-4	TGTGCCAGTAGCCCCCTAAGCGCTGAAAAACTGTTTTTT	CASSPLSAEKLFF
TRBV6-5	-	14	TRBD1	TRBJ1-2	TGTGCCAGCAGCCTGGGACAGGGGATCAACGGCTACACCTTC	CASSLGQGINGYTF
TRBV5-4	-	16	-	TRBJ1-3	TGTTCTACCCCTACGCGGGGGGGCAGGACTGGAAACACCATATATTTT	CSTPTRGGRTGNTIYF
TRBV10-2	-	14	-	TRBJ2-2	TGCGCCAGCACACGGGACACCTACACCGGGGAGCTGTTTTTT	CASTRDTYTGELFF
TRBV5-4	-	15	TRBD2	TRBJ2-5	TGTGCCAGCAGCTTGGTCGGGGGGGGGTCCGAGACCCAGTACTTC	CASSLVGGGSETQYF
TRBV6-1	-	16	-	TRBJ1-5	TGTGCCAGCAGTGGAGGCCAGGGTTTTGGCGGTCAGCCCCAGCATTTT	CASSGGQGFGGQPQHF
TRBV7-2	few	14	-	TRBJ1-2	TGTGCCAGCAGCCCCTTGGGCAGGGGCGATGGCTACACCTTC	CASSPLGRGDGYTF
TRBV30	-	14	-	TRBJ1-1	TGTGCCTGGAGTGAGGGCAGGGGTGGCACTGAAGCTTTCTTT	CAWSEGRGGTEAFF
TRBV2	-	16	-	TRBJ1-1	TGTGCCAGCAGTGAAGAAACAGGGAGACTGAACACTGAAGCTTTCTTT	CASSEETGRLNTEAFF
TRBV4-3	-	13	-	TRBJ2-3	TGCGCCAGCAGCCTCTCAGGGGGGGATACGCAGTATTTT	CASSLSGGDTQYF
TRBV7-6	-	13	-	TRBJ2-1	TGTGCCAGCAGCTTAGCAACCGGGGTTGAGCAGTTCTTC	CASSLATGVEQFF